Shown below are 3 T cell receptor beta chains from a single sample sequenced in a study of T-cell memory formation after mild COVID-19. TCRdb reprocessed the 5' RACE reads with MiXCR, giving one entry per CDR3 protein. The sample shows under 350,000 distinct CDR3 sequences, about 16% of them seen only once. Sequenced sample: PBMCs or a T cell subset sorted from them (not recorded which). The receptors were gathered from a man between 18 and 29 years old who had mild COVID-19 (a few samples of this study predate the infection). Cell type and time point are not known.

This clonotype was detected only a few times. This chain connects TRBV7-3 to TRBJ1-2; D gene uncertain. The CDR3 loop spans 14 amino acids. Germline-derived CDR1 and CDR2 are SGHTA and FQGTGA. With 2 bases removed from V and 0 bases from J, the gap between germline ends came to 7 bases. The CDR3 is CASSLGPSNYGYTF. CDR3 coding DNA: TGTGCCAGCAGCTTAGGCCCGTCTAACTATGGCTACACCTTC.

This chain connects TRBV7-2 to TRBJ2-7; 9 positions match TRBD1. CDR1 is SGHTA and CDR2 is FQGNSA in the germline V gene. The J segment lost 5 bases and the V segment lost 2 bases, leaving 4 bases of the junction unmatched. This CDR3 is 14 amino acids long. For the CDR3, the DNA is TGTGCCAGCAGCTTATCGGACAGGGGCAACGAGCAGTACTTC. Protein: CASSLSDRGNEQYF.

The chain couples TRBV4-3 to TRBJ1-1; unclear D gene. The germline V and J ends were trimmed by 3 bases and 4 bases, with 27 bases remaining between them. The V gene's germline CDR1 is LGHNA and CDR2 YSLEER. The CDR3 covers 19 residues. The DNA for the CDR3 is TGCGCCAGCAGCCAGACCGCCCTCGGCCCAGAAGGGAGGAGCACTGAAGCTTTCTTT. It translates to CASSQTALGPEGRSTEAFF.